Sequencing of this T cell receptor (beta chain) was carried out in a study of shared clonotypes between healthy human individuals. Trimming took 5 bases from V and 5 from J; bases not matched to a gene: 7. CDR1 and CDR2 (germline): MNHNS, SASEGT. CDR3 length: 15 residues. The donor cohort consisted entirely of Caucasian adults residing in Nashville, Tennessee. Assay used: immunoSEQ multiplex PCR; TCRdb lists only in-frame clones, some missing. The data contain 2,500,000 or so clones, 92% of them singletons. Sequencing was done on a sample of naive CD4+ T cells from PBMCs. Sample subset: CD45RA+ positively selected. The receptor was isolated from a man aged 18 to 30 in good health. Some clones in this sample may be carry-over from other donors' samples. V is TRBV6-1 and J is TRBJ1-5; 9 nucleotides match TRBD1. The CDR3 is CASSFATGGDQPQHF. In nucleotides, the CDR3 is TGTGCCAGCAGTTTCGCGACAGGGGGGGATCAGCCCCAGCATTTT.